These 31 T cell receptor beta chains originate from one sample sequenced in a study of blood T cell repertoires in COVID-19 (dated by TCRdb to about 2020). Library prep was done by the immunoSEQ multiplex PCR assay. The source is immuneACCESS, and TCRdb retained only in-frame sequences with V and J called. Part of the clones is not carried over; for the studies checked, unresolved V genes explain less than half of this, and the remainder is unexplained. This sample holds 75,000 to 100,000 clones; 87% were observed only once. Clones ranked in the top ten supply less than 6.5% of the sample. Sample: peripheral blood. The receptors derive from a man between 60 and 70 years old with acute or convalescent COVID-19.

This sequence joins TRBV9 and TRBJ2-1; 11 nucleotides align to TRBD2. V was pared by 3 bases and J by 6 bases, with 8 bases of the junction left unmatched. The CDR3 length is 16 residues. CDR1 is SGDLS and CDR2 is YYNGEE in the germline V gene. CDR3 region: CASSGALAGGPNEQFF. The DNA for the CDR3 is TGTGCCAGCAGCGGAGCCTTAGCGGGGGGGCCCAATGAGCAGTTCTTC.

The chain links TRBV18 to TRBJ2-5; tentatively, D is TRBD2 (5 bases). Trimming took off 6 bases at V and 2 bases at J, with 10 bases between the two ends. Germline values: CDR1 KGHSH, CDR2 LQKENI. The CDR3 spans 13 residues. CDR3 DNA sequence: TGTGCCAGCTCGCCGGGAAGGCAAGAGACCCAGTACTTC. It specifies CASSPGRQETQYF.

The chain links TRBV18 to TRBJ2-1; 10 nucleotides line up with TRBD2. Germline-derived CDR1 and CDR2 are KGHSH and LQKENI. This CDR3 is built from 15 residues. V was clipped by 3 bases and J by 5 bases; unmatched bases: 4. The CDR3 DNA sequence: TGTGCCAGCTCACCCTCGGGACTAGCGAACAATGAGCAGTTCTTC. This codes for CASSPSGLANNEQFF.

The chain links TRBV4-3 to TRBJ2-5; TRBD1 is a possible D gene (6 bases). The germline V gene has CDR1 LGHNA and CDR2 YSLEER. The CDR3 covers 13 residues. V was trimmed by 7 bases and J by 5 bases, leaving 14 bases between them. CDR3 region: CASKGTTEETQYF. The CDR3 region has the DNA TGCGCCAGCAAGGGGACAACGGAGGAGACCCAGTACTTC.

V is TRBV2 and J is TRBJ1-1; TRBD1 matches 7 bases. The CDR3 extends over 17 amino acids. The germline CDR1 and CDR2 sequences are SNHLY and FYNNEI. V was pared by 0 bases and J by 3 bases, with 10 bases of the junction left unmatched. For the CDR3, the DNA is TGTGCCAGCAGTGAAGCAGGTATCCCAGGGGGGCACACTGAAGCTTTCTTT. Residues: CASSEAGIPGGHTEAFF.

This rearrangement joins TRBV3-1 (or the pseudogene TRBV3-2) to TRBJ1-6; D is unclear. Per the germline V gene, CDR1 is LGHDT and CDR2 is YNNKEL (reference sequence). This CDR3 comprises 20 residues. V dropped 0 bases and J dropped 8 bases, with 26 bases sitting between them. The CDR3 loop is CASSQDLTAMVRRAYSPLHF. The CDR3 DNA sequence: TGTGCCAGCAGCCAAGATTTAACAGCTATGGTGAGGCGGGCCTATTCACCCCTCCACTTT.

This clone was observed once. The V call is TRBV18, the J call TRBJ2-1; possible D gene TRBD1, 7 bases. Trimming cost V 0 bases and J 6 bases, with 12 bases left between them. This CDR3 has 15 residues. Germline V gives CDR1 KGHSH, CDR2 LQKENI. The CDR3 loop reads CASSPPQGGGNEQFF. The DNA of the CDR3 is TGTGCCAGCTCACCACCGCAGGGGGGAGGCAATGAGCAGTTCTTC.

Only one count was recorded for this clone. This chain joins TRBV5-1 and TRBJ2-3; possible D gene TRBD1, 6 bases. Deletions cut 4 bases from V and 2 bases from J, with 14 bases between. Germline V gene lookup returns CDR1 SGHRS and CDR2 YFSETQ. The CDR3 contains 15 residues. DNA for the CDR3: TGCGCCAGCAGCATAACTGACAGGTACACAGATACGCAGTATTTT. Its protein is CASSITDRYTDTQYF.

V and J are TRBV19 and TRBJ1-2; D is perhaps TRBD1 (6 bases). The germline V gene has CDR1 LNHDA and CDR2 SQIVND (reference sequence). This CDR3 region has 16 residues. The V gene lost 0 bases and the J gene lost 5 bases, with 16 bases spanning the gap. The CDR3 region has the DNA TGTGCCAGTAGTATAGATCCGTACAGGGATAGGTATGGCTACACCTTC. Protein sequence: CASSIDPYRDRYGYTF. Based on the CDR3 plus reference TRBV19 and TRBJ1-2, the full variable domain is DGGITQSPKYLFRKEGQNVTLSCEQNLNHDAMYWYRQDPGQGLRLIYYSQIVNDFQKGDIAEGYSVSREKKESFPLTVTSAQKNPTAFYLCASSIDPYRDRYGYTFGSGTRLTVV.

The rearrangement links TRBV13 to TRBJ1-2; D perhaps matches TRBD1 (6 bases). Trimming removed 4 bases at V and 0 bases at J, with 18 bases between. Germline CDR1 and CDR2: PRHDT and FYEKMQ (reference sequence). CDR3 length: 17 residues. The chain's CDR3 is CASSSTRLGQTNYGYTF. The CDR3 bases are TGTGCCAGCAGCTCGACCCGCCTCGGACAGACTAACTATGGCTACACCTTC.

The gene calls are TRBV5-6 and TRBJ2-7, with 10 nucleotides matching TRBD1. There are 15 residues in the CDR3. Looked up from germline, CDR1 is SGHDT and CDR2 is YYEEEE. J lost 7 bases, V lost 4 bases, and 11 bases had no gene match. The CDR3 DNA reads as TGTGCCAGCAGCCGTGGTGGGACAGGGGACCGAGAGCAGTACTTC. It encodes CASSRGGTGDREQYF.

The count of this clone is one. The rearrangement links TRBV19 to TRBJ1-1; D might be TRBD1 (6 bases). CDR3 length equals 14 residues. Germline V CDR1 and CDR2: LNHDA, SQIVND (reference sequence). Trimming stripped 7 bases from V and 3 bases from J, with 15 bases between. CDR3 DNA: TGTGCCAGTACTCTGACAGGAGGAGACACTGAAGCTTTCTTT. Protein product: CASTLTGGDTEAFF.

The V and J genes are TRBV2 and TRBJ1-1; maybe TRBD1 (5 bases). This CDR3 spans 13 amino acids. The V gene lost 5 bases and the J gene lost 1 base, with 8 bases spanning the gap. Germline V gene sequence: CDR1 SNHLY, CDR2 FYNNEI. CDR3 nucleotides: TGTGCCAGCAGTTCCGACAGGAACACTGAAGCTTTCTTT. This translates into CASSSDRNTEAFF.

The chain recombines TRBV4-1 with TRBJ1-6, with unresolved D. The germline CDR1 and CDR2 sequences are MGHRA and YSYEKL. V was cut by 8 bases and J by 5 bases, with 25 bases left in between. The CDR3 spans 18 residues. CDR3 sequence: CASGKGLGVLGNNSPLHF. CDR3 nucleotides: TGCGCCAGCGGTAAGGGCCTCGGGGTCCTCGGGAATAATTCACCCCTCCACTTT.

CDR3 DNA: TGTGCCAGCAGGGGGGTGATGGACAGGGTCACCGGGGAGCTGTTTTTT. Its protein is CASRGVMDRVTGELFF. The genes are TRBV27 and TRBJ2-2; 8 bases align to TRBD1. The trim removed 6 bases at V and 4 bases at J, leaving 10 bases unmatched. The germline gives CDR1 MNHEY, CDR2 SMNVEV (reference sequence). CDR3 size: 16 residues.

This rearrangement joins TRBV18 to TRBJ2-2; the match to TRBD1 covers 7 bases. V shed 1 base, J shed 3 bases, and the junction held 2 bases outside the gene matches. Germline CDR1 reads KGHSH; CDR2 reads LQKENI. There are 15 residues in the CDR3. The CDR3 region is CASSPQGADTGELFF. The CDR3 coding sequence is TGTGCCAGCTCACCACAGGGGGCGGACACCGGGGAGCTGTTTTTT. The whole variable domain, filled in from reference TRBV18 and TRBJ2-2, reads NAGVMQNPRHLVRRRGQEARLRCSPMKGHSHVYWYRQLPEEGLKFMVYLQKENIIDESGMPKERFSAEFPKEGPSILRIQQVVRGDSAAYFCASSPQGADTGELFFGEGSRLTVL.

This chain uses TRBV2 with TRBJ2-2; D not certain. Germline V gene sequence: CDR1 SNHLY, CDR2 FYNNEI. The V and J ends lost 3 bases and 0 bases respectively, with 5 bases between them. This CDR3 region has 14 residues. The CDR3 region has the DNA TGTGCCAGCAGTGACTACTCGAACACCGGGGAGCTGTTTTTT. Protein: CASSDYSNTGELFF.

V and J are TRBV18 and TRBJ1-2, with D possibly TRBD1 on 6 matching bases. CDR1 KGHSH and CDR2 LQKENI come from the germline V gene. The CDR3 extends over 14 amino acids. The V end was cut by 0 bases, the J end by 7 bases, with 12 bases between. CDR3 amino acids: CASSPPQGLTGYTF. The CDR3 DNA follows: TGTGCCAGCTCACCACCGCAGGGGCTAACTGGCTACACCTTC.

CDR3 loop: CASSPGQGIYGYTF. The CDR3 nucleotides are TGTGCCAGCAGCCCGGGACAGGGCATATATGGCTACACCTTC. The chain uses TRBV14 and TRBJ1-2, with 9 bases fitting TRBD1. In germline, CDR1 is SGHDN, CDR2 FVKESK. The CDR3 covers 14 residues. After removal of 4 bases from V and 5 bases from J, the junction contained 5 bases not matched to a gene.

This chain connects TRBV14 to TRBJ1-4; D gene ambiguous. CDR1 is SGHDN, CDR2 FVKESK, per germline. The CDR3 is 15 residues long. The V end lost 5 bases, the J end lost 5 bases, and 15 bases lay between the germline ends. The CDR3 here is CASSYSGKTNEKLFF. In DNA, the CDR3 is TGTGCCAGCAGCTACTCCGGGAAGACAAATGAAAAACTGTTTTTT.

V usage is TRBV6-5 and J usage is TRBJ1-5, with D possibly matching TRBD1 (6 bases). This CDR3 contains 15 residues. CDR1 is MNHEY and CDR2 is SVGAGI in the germline V gene. The ends were cut back, 5 bases at V and 5 bases at J, with 16 bases in the middle. CDR3 in amino acids: CASSPEGDTYQPQHF. CDR3 coding DNA: TGTGCCAGCAGTCCCGAAGGGGACACCTATCAGCCCCAGCATTTT.

This clone was observed a handful of times. One end of the junction varies from germline; a read error may be responsible. The chain employs TRBV14 and TRBJ1-3, with 8 positions matching TRBD1. Germline CDR1 and CDR2: SGHDN and FVKESK. The CDR3 is made up of 14 amino acids. CDR3 DNA: TGTGCCAGCAGCCGCAATATTGGGGACAGGATTATGGATTTT. As protein: CASSRNIGDRIMDF.

This chain links TRBV5-6 with TRBJ1-5, with D possibly TRBD1 on 6 matching bases. Germline V gene data show CDR1 as SGHDT and CDR2 as YYEEEE. The CDR3 consists of 13 residues. The V end was cut by 5 bases, the J end by 7 bases, with 13 bases between. CDR3 coding DNA: TGTGCCAGCAGTTACAGGGATGGACAGCCCCAGCATTTT. This codes for CASSYRDGQPQHF.

This sequence joins TRBV4-3 and TRBJ2-2; 8 bases line up with TRBD1. V lost 8 bases, J lost 3 bases, and 11 bases stayed unmatched. Germline CDR1 LGHNA, CDR2 YSLEER. The CDR3 length is 16 residues. The CDR3: CASGWTSGGYTGELFF. CDR3 DNA sequence: TGCGCCAGCGGGTGGACTTCAGGGGGCTACACCGGGGAGCTGTTTTTT.

The CDR3 loop reads CASSTTPNTEAFF. The CDR3 bases are TGTGCCAGTAGCACTACACCAAACACTGAAGCTTTCTTT. This chain connects TRBV19 to TRBJ1-1; the D is unclear. The CDR3 extends over 13 amino acids. Germline V gives CDR1 LNHDA, CDR2 SQIVND (reference sequence). V lost 6 bases and J 2 bases, leaving 10 bases between the germline ends.

This clone was observed a handful of times. The chain joins TRBV9 to TRBJ1-5; no definite D call. V lost 4 bases to trimming and J lost 4 bases, with 15 bases between them. The CDR3 covers 15 residues. Germline CDR1 is SGDLS and CDR2 is YYNGEE. DNA of the CDR3: TGTGCCAGCAGCCCCCCGTTACGGGATAATCAGCCCCAGCATTTT. This gives the protein CASSPPLRDNQPQHF. The whole variable domain, remainder taken from reference TRBV9 and TRBJ1-5, is DSGVTQTPKHLITATGQRVTLRCSPRSGDLSVYWYQQSLDQGLQFLIQYYNGEERAKGNILERFSAQQFPDLHSELNLSSLELGDSALYFCASSPPLRDNQPQHFGDGTRLSIL.

The genes are TRBV10-2 and TRBJ1-2; tentative D call: TRBD1 (5 bases). CDR1 and CDR2 from the germline V gene are WSHSY and SAAADI. The CDR3 has 14 amino acids. V was trimmed by 3 bases and J by 4 bases, leaving 12 bases between them. The CDR3 protein is CASSDPETVYGYTF. DNA of the CDR3: TGCGCCAGCAGTGACCCCGAGACAGTCTATGGCTACACCTTC.

In its sample, this clone was seen once. The rearrangement joins TRBV4-3 to TRBJ1-1; D possibly corresponds to TRBD1 (6 bases). This CDR3 has 14 residues. From germline, CDR1 is LGHNA and CDR2 YSLEER. V was clipped by 0 bases and J by 11 bases, with 16 bases between them. The CDR3 nucleotides read TGCGCCAGCAGCCAAGATTTTGGGGGCCTTGGGGCTTTCTTT. As protein: CASSQDFGGLGAFF.

The chain uses TRBV28 and TRBJ1-2; 9 nucleotides align to TRBD1. The CDR3 loop spans 15 amino acids. Germline V CDR1 and CDR2: MDHEN, SYDVKM. Trimming took 6 bases from V and 8 from J; bases not matched to a gene: 13. Here the CDR3 DNA reads TGTGCCAGCAGCCGATCGACAGGGGGAAGGGAAGGCTACACCTTC. Translation: CASSRSTGGREGYTF.

This chain joins TRBV5-4 and TRBJ2-7; TRBD2 matches 11 bases. The CDR3 consists of 16 residues. The germline gives CDR1 SGHNT, CDR2 YYREEE (reference sequence). With V trimmed by 8 bases and J by 3 bases, 13 bases remained unmatched. The CDR3 loop reads CASRPSGGQESYEQYF. The CDR3 DNA follows: TGTGCCAGTCGCCCTAGCGGGGGGCAGGAAAGCTACGAGCAGTACTTC. Full variable domain (rest looked up from reference TRBV5-4 and TRBJ2-7): ETGVTQSPTHLIKTRGQQVTLRCSSQSGHNTVSWYQQALGQGPQFIFQYYREEENGRGNFPPRFSGLQFPNYSSELNVNALELDDSALYLCASRPSGGQESYEQYFGPGTRLTVT.

The V call is TRBV30, the J call TRBJ2-5; 10 nucleotides line up with TRBD2. Germline trimming cut 3 bases from V and 3 bases from J; bases unmatched to any gene: 13. Germline V gives CDR1 GTSNPN, CDR2 SVGIG (reference sequence). The CDR3 has 17 amino acids. The CDR3 DNA sequence: TGTGCCTGGAGGTCCAAGCGGGGGGGCCTCATTGAAGAGACCCAGTACTTC. Translated: CAWRSKRGGLIEETQYF.